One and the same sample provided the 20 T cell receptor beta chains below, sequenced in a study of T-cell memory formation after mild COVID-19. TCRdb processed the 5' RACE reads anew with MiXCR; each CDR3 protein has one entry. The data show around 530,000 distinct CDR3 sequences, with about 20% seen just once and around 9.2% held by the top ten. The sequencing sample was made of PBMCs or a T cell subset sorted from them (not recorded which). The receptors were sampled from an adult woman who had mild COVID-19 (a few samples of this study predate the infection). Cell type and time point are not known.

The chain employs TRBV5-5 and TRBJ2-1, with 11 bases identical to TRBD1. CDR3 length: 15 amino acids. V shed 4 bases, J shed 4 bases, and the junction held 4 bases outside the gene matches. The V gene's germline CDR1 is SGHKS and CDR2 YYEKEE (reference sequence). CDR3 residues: CASSRTGGKYNEQFF. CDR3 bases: TGTGCCAGCAGCAGGACAGGGGGCAAGTACAATGAGCAGTTCTTC.

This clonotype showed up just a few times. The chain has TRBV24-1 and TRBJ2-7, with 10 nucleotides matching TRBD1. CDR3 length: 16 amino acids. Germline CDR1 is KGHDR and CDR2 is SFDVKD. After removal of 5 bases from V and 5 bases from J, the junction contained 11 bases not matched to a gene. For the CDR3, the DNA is TGTGCCACCAGTGCAAACCCGGGACAGGGGTCAAACGAGCAGTACTTC. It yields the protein CATSANPGQGSNEQYF.

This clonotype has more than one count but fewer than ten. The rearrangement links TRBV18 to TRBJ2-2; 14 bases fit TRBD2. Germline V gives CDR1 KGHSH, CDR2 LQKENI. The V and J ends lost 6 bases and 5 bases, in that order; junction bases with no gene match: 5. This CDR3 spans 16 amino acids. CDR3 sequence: CASSGLAGVWTGELFF. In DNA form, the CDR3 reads TGTGCCAGCTCGGGACTAGCGGGAGTTTGGACCGGGGAGCTGTTTTTT. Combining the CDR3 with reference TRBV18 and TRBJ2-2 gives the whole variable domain NAGVMQNPRHLVRRRGQEARLRCSPMKGHSHVYWYRQLPEEGLKFMVYLQKENIIDESGMPKERFSAEFPKEGPSILRIQQVVRGDSAAYFCASSGLAGVWTGELFFGEGSRLTVL.

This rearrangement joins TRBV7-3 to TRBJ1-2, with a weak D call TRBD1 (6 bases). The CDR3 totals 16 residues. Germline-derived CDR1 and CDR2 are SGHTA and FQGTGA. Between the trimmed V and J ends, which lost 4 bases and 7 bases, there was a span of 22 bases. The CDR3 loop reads CASSSPRNRESGGYTF. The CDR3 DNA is TGTGCCAGCAGCTCACCGAGGAACAGGGAGTCGGGTGGCTACACCTTC.

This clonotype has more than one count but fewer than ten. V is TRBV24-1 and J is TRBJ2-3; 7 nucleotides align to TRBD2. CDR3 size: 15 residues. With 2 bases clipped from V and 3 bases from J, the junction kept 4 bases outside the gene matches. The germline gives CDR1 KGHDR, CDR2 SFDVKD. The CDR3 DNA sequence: TGTGCCACCAGTGATTGGGGGGGACGGACAGATACGCAGTATTTT. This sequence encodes CATSDWGGRTDTQYF.

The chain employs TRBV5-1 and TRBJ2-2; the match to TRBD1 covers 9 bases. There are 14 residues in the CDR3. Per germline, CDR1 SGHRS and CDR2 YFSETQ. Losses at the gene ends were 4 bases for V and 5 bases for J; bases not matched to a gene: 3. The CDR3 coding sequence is TGCGCCAGCAGCGGGGACAGGGCAACCGGGGAGCTGTTTTTT. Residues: CASSGDRATGELFF.

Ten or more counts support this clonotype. The CDR3 protein is CASSDRTGATYEQYF. CDR3 in DNA: TGCGCCAGCAGTGACCGGACAGGGGCTACCTACGAGCAGTACTTC. V usage is TRBV10-2 and J usage is TRBJ2-7; 9 bases are shared with TRBD1. The CDR3 has 15 amino acids. The germline V gene encodes CDR1 WSHSY and CDR2 SAAADI. Germline trimming cut 3 bases from V and 2 bases from J; bases unmatched to any gene: 5.

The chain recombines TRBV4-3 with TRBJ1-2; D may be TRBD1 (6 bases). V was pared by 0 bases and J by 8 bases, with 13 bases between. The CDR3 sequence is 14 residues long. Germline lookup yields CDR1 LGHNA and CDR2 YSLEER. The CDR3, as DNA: TGCGCCAGCAGCCAAGATCTCTCGGGACAAGGCTACACCTTC. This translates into CASSQDLSGQGYTF.

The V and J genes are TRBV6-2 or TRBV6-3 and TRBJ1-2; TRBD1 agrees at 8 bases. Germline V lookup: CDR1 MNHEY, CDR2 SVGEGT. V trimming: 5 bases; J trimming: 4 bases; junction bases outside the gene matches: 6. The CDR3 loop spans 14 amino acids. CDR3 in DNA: TGTGCCAGCAGTACCGACAGGGGCGGCTATGGCTACACCTTC. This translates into CASSTDRGGYGYTF.

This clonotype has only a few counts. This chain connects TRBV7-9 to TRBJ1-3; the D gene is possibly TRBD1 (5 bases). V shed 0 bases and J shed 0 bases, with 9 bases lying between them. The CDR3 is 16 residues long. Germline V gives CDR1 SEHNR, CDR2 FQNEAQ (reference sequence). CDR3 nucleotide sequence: TGTGCCAGCAGCTTAGCAGGGGCCAGCTCTGGAAACACCATATATTTT. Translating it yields CASSLAGASSGNTIYF.

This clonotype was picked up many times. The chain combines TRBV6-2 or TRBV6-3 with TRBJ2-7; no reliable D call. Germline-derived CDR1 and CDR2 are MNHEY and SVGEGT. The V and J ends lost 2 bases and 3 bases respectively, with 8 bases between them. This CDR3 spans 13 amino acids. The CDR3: CASSYGHNYEQYF. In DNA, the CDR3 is TGTGCCAGCAGTTACGGGCACAACTACGAGCAGTACTTC.

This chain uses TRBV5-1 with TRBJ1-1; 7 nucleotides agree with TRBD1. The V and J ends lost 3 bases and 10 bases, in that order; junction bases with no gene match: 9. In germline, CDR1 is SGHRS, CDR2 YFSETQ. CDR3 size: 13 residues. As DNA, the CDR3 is TGCGCCAGCAGCTCCGGAGACAGGGCCGTAGCTTTCTTT. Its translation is CASSSGDRAVAFF.

DNA for the CDR3: TGCAGCGTTTCCAGGGACAATGAAAAACTGTTTTTT. It translates to CSVSRDNEKLFF. The rearrangement links TRBV29-1 to TRBJ1-4; a possible D gene is TRBD1 (5 bases). The CDR3 consists of 12 residues. The ends were cut back, 5 bases at V and 5 bases at J, with 9 bases in the middle. Per germline, CDR1 SQVTM and CDR2 ANQGSEA.

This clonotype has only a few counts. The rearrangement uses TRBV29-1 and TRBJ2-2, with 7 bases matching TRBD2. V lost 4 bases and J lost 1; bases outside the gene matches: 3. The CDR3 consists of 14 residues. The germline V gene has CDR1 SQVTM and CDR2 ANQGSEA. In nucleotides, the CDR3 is TGCAGCGTTGTGGAGCGGGGGAACACCGGGGAGCTGTTTTTT. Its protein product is CSVVERGNTGELFF.

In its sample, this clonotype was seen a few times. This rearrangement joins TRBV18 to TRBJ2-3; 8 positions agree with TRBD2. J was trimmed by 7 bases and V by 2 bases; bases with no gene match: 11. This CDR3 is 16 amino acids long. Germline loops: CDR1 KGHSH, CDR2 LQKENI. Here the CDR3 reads CASSPVGGGGPNTQYF. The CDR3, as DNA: TGTGCCAGCTCACCAGTCGGTGGCGGGGGGCCTAATACGCAGTATTTT.

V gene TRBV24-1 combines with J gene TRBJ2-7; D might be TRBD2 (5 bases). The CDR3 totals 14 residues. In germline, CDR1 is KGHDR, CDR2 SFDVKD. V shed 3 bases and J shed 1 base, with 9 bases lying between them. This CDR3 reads CATSDGSSSYEQYF. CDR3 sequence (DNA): TGTGCCACCAGTGATGGGAGCAGTTCCTACGAGCAGTACTTC.

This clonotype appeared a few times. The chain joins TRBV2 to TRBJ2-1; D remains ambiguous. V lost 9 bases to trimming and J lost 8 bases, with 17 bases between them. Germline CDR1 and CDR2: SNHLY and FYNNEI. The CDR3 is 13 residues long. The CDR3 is CASEAPPSYEQFF. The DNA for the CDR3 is TGTGCCAGTGAGGCCCCCCCAAGTTATGAGCAGTTCTTC.

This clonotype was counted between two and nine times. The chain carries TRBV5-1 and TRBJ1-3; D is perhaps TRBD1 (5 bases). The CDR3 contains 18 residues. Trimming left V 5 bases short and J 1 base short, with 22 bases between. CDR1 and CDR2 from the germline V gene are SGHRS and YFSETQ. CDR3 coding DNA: TGCGCCAGCAGATCGTACCCCGGGGCAGGTGAATCTGGAAACACCATATATTTT. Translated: CASRSYPGAGESGNTIYF.

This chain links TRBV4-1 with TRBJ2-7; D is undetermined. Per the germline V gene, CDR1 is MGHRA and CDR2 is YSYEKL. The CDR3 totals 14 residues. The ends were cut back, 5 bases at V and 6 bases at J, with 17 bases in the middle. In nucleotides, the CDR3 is TGCGCCAGCAGCGTGGAGCCCTCTGAAGGCGAGCAGTACTTC. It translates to CASSVEPSEGEQYF.

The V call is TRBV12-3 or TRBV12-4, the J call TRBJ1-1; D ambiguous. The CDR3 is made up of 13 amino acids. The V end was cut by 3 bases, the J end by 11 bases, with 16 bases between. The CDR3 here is CASSFRRPPEAFF. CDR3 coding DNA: TGTGCCAGCAGTTTCCGACGGCCCCCCGAGGCTTTCTTT.